The 2 T cell receptor beta chains given below trace back to one sample, sequenced in a study of blood T cell repertoires in COVID-19. Repertoires were generated with immunoSEQ multiplex PCR, while TCRdb's copy carries only in-frame clones and drops some. The table includes about 260,000 clones, 84% detected once. Sequenced input: peripheral blood. The receptors here all came from a woman in her thirties or forties who had recovered from COVID-19.

This clone was found once. The chain joins TRBV19 to TRBJ1-2, with a tentative D call TRBD1 (6 bases). CDR3 size: 14 residues. The germline gives CDR1 LNHDA, CDR2 SQIVND (reference sequence). The V end was cut by 5 bases, the J end by 8 bases, with 18 bases between. Written as DNA, the CDR3 is TGTGCCAGTAGTGCCCACAGGGAGACGGACGGCTACACCTTC. It translates to CASSAHRETDGYTF. Together with reference TRBV19 and TRBJ1-2, the CDR3 gives the full variable domain: DGGITQSPKYLFRKEGQNVTLSCEQNLNHDAMYWYRQDPGQGLRLIYYSQIVNDFQKGDIAEGYSVSREKKESFPLTVTSAQKNPTAFYLCASSAHRETDGYTFGSGTRLTVV.

The chain couples TRBV21-1 to TRBJ1-5; the D segment call TRBD1 is taken from the table without a DNA check. TRBV21-1 is designated a pseudogene. The CDR3 is made up of 15 amino acids. As DNA, the CDR3 is TGTGCCAGCAGCACCCGCCAGGGGGTTGATCAGCCCCAGCATTTT. This encodes CASSTRQGVDQPQHF.